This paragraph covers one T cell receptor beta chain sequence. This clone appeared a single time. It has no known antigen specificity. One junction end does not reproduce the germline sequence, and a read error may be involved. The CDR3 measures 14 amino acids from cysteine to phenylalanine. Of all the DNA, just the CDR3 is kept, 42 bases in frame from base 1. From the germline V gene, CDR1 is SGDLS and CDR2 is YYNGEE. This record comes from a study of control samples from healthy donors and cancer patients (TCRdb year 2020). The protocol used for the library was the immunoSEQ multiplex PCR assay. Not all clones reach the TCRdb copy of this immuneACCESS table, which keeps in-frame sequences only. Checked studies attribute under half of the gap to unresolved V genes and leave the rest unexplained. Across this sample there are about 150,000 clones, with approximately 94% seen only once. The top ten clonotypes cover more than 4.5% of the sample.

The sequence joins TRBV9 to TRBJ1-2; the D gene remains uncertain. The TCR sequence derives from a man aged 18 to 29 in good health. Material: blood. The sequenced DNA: TGTGCCAGCAGCCCTCCCCTTCCCCAGGACCGGCTCGGGTTC. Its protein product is CASSPPLPQDRLGF.